This TCR beta chain was identified in a study of vaccination effects on CD4 cells after COVID-19. The V end lost 2 bases, the J end lost 7 bases, and 12 bases lay between the germline ends. Germline V gene sequence: CDR1 MDHEN, CDR2 SYDVKM. The CDR3 length is 14 residues. This clone was found once. Its target is not known. Sequencing used immunoSEQ multiplex PCR; TCRdb keeps in-frame clones, though not all of them. The sample lists tens of thousands of clones; just under 75% were seen once. Notes on the study in general: Convalescent patients were scarce in the study, and it lacked early post-infection timepoints.

Peptide-pool stimulation followed by sequencing identified expanded antigen-specific CD4+ clonotypes in the ViraFEST assay. The authors isolated CD4+ T cells after around 9 days of culture. The infection with SARS-CoV-2 (confirmed by PCR) occurred in this person between March and December 2020. The TCR was taken from a human donor who had a prior SARS-CoV-2 infection. The chain couples TRBV28 to TRBJ1-5; D ambiguous. The sample consisted of CD4+ T cells from PBMCs cultured with a peptide pool, taken before COVID-19 vaccination. The chain's CDR3 is CASSLEPPGQPQHF. The CDR3 region has the DNA TGTGCCAGCAGTTTAGAGCCCCCGGGGCAGCCCCAGCATTTT. The full variable domain, in which reference TRBV28 and TRBJ1-5 provide the parts outside the CDR3, is DVKVTQSSRYLVKRTGEKVFLECVQDMDHENMFWYRQDPGLGLRLIYFSYDVKMKEKGDIPEGYSVSREKKERFSLILESASTNQTSMYLCASSLEPPGQPQHFGDGTRLSIL.